This T cell receptor beta chain emerged from a study of blood T cell repertoires in COVID-19. V lost 4 bases, J lost 4 bases, and 21 bases lay in between. Germline V gene lookup returns CDR1 SGDLS and CDR2 YYNGEE. The CDR3 loop spans 16 amino acids. Sequencing was performed with immunoSEQ multiplex PCR; in TCRdb, only in-frame clones are kept and a portion is missing. The data show 84,000 or so clones, with 85% to 95% seen just once and around 6% held by the top ten. This chain joins TRBV9 and TRBJ2-7, with D possibly TRBD2 on 5 matching bases. The sequence was collected from a woman aged 60-70 years with active COVID-19. Sequenced material: peripheral blood. In DNA form, the CDR3 reads TGTGCCAGCAGCCCGAGACGGGGAGATGACATTTACGAGCAGTACTTC. This sequence encodes CASSPRRGDDIYEQYF.